Presented here are 31 T cell receptor beta chains from one specimen sequenced in a study of beta chain features in type 1 diabetes. Study conclusions and caveats: A moderate, significant TCRB CDR3 shortening appeared in type 1 diabetes across four CD4+ subsets.

Their specific antigens are unknown. Sequencing targeted expressed TCRB transcripts, as all isolated RNA had been reverse transcribed. Profiling relied on immunoSEQ multiplex PCR, and the TCRdb table lists in-frame clones only, not all of them. The sample lists fewer than 300,000 clones; about 11% were seen once. The sequencing sample was made of naive CD4+ T cells from blood. These receptor sequences come from a man aged 25 to 40 with type 1 diabetes.

This clone appeared a few times. The V call is TRBV6-5, the J call TRBJ1-6; D call uncertain. The CDR3 length is 12 residues. Germline V gene sequence: CDR1 MNHEY, CDR2 SVGAGI. Trimming took off 5 bases at V and 9 bases at J, with 8 bases between the two ends. The CDR3 DNA reads as TGTGCCAGCAGTCCTCCCGGTTCACCCCTCCACTTT. It specifies CASSPPGSPLHF.

The chain couples TRBV7-9 to TRBJ2-5; D gene ambiguous. Germline CDR1 SEHNR, CDR2 FQNEAQ (reference sequence). The ends were cut back, 5 bases at V and 4 bases at J, with 11 bases in the middle. The CDR3 has 13 amino acids. CDR3: CASSPNTAETQYF. The CDR3 DNA reads as TGTGCCAGCAGCCCTAACACAGCAGAGACCCAGTACTTC.

This clone was picked up a small number of times. The chain employs TRBV4-3 and TRBJ2-5, with D tentatively TRBD1 (5 bases). V lost 3 bases and J lost 7, with 18 bases in between. Germline V CDR1 and CDR2: LGHNA, YSLEER. The CDR3 runs 15 residues. The CDR3 bases are TGCGCCAGCAGCCAGTCAATAGGGGTTTGGGGGACCCAGTACTTC. Translation gives CASSQSIGVWGTQYF.

This clone was seen more than once but under ten times. The chain has TRBV18 and TRBJ2-1, with 9 bases identical to TRBD1. V lost 6 bases and J lost 8; bases outside the gene matches: 8. Germline loops: CDR1 KGHSH, CDR2 LQKENI. The CDR3 extends over 14 amino acids. The CDR3 spells CASSPGQGRDEQFF. CDR3 nucleotide sequence: TGTGCCAGCTCCCCTGGACAGGGGCGGGATGAGCAGTTCTTC.

This clone was observed a few times. The V call is TRBV14, the J call TRBJ2-3, with TRBD2 matching over 8 bases. The CDR3 is 13 residues long. The V gene's germline CDR1 is SGHDN and CDR2 FVKESK. V was pared by 10 bases and J by 1 base, with 4 bases of the junction left unmatched. In nucleotides, the CDR3 is TGTGCCACCCGGCGGGGGGGCACAGATACGCAGTATTTT. Its protein product is CATRRGGTDTQYF.

This chain joins TRBV11-2 and TRBJ2-2; 13 bases match TRBD2. Germline assignment: CDR1 SGHAT and CDR2 FQNNGV. CDR3 length equals 17 residues. The J segment lost 3 bases and the V segment lost 6 bases, leaving 7 bases of the junction unmatched. CDR3 DNA sequence: TGTGCCAGCAGTCGCGGACTAGCGGGGGACCACACCGGGGAGCTGTTTTTT. Residues: CASSRGLAGDHTGELFF.

The sample holds a few counts of this clone. This chain uses TRBV19 with TRBJ1-1; no clear D. Trimming left V 5 bases short and J 6 bases short, with 10 bases between. The CDR3 spans 12 residues. Germline CDR1 is LNHDA and CDR2 is SQIVND (reference sequence). CDR3 amino acids: CASSGGFAEAFF. CDR3 in DNA: TGTGCCAGTAGTGGAGGCTTCGCTGAAGCTTTCTTT. Full variable domain (remainder filled in from reference TRBV19 and TRBJ1-1): DGGITQSPKYLFRKEGQNVTLSCEQNLNHDAMYWYRQDPGQGLRLIYYSQIVNDFQKGDIAEGYSVSREKKESFPLTVTSAQKNPTAFYLCASSGGFAEAFFGQGTRLTVV.

This clone was seen only a few times. This chain connects TRBV2 to TRBJ2-7, with D unclear. Germline lookup yields CDR1 SNHLY and CDR2 FYNNEI. The CDR3 is 12 residues long. Trimming shortened V by 7 bases and J by 2 bases, and 9 bases separated the two germline ends. The CDR3 sequence: CASKRRTYEQYF. Here the CDR3 DNA reads TGTGCCAGCAAGCGTAGGACCTACGAGCAGTACTTC. The variable domain in full, with the rest retrieved from reference TRBV2 and TRBJ2-7, is EPEVTQTPSHQVTQMGQEVILRCVPISNHLYFYWYRQILGQKVEFLVSFYNNEISEKSEIFDDQFSVERPDGSNFTLKIRSTKLEDSAMYFCASKRRTYEQYFGPGTRLTVT.

V and J are TRBV9 and TRBJ2-3; the match to TRBD2 covers 7 bases. The CDR3 contains 14 residues. The germline V gene encodes CDR1 SGDLS and CDR2 YYNGEE. V gave up 3 bases and J gave up 2 bases; unmatched junction bases: 3. CDR3 amino acids: CASSGGGTTDTQYF. In DNA form, the CDR3 reads TGTGCCAGCAGCGGGGGGGGAACCACAGATACGCAGTATTTT.

The rearrangement links TRBV7-9 to TRBJ2-5; D perhaps matches TRBD1 (6 bases). CDR3 length equals 14 residues. From germline, CDR1 is SEHNR and CDR2 FQNEAQ (reference sequence). With 5 bases removed from V and 4 bases from J, the gap between germline ends came to 14 bases. As DNA, the CDR3 is TGTGCCAGCAGCGACGACAGGTCTGGAGAGACCCAGTACTTC. Translated, it gives CASSDDRSGETQYF.

The J gene is TRBJ2-3, the V gene TRBV28, with 12 bases that match TRBD2. V lost 5 bases to trimming and J lost 3 bases; unmatched junction nucleotides: 9. From germline, CDR1 is MDHEN and CDR2 SYDVKM. The CDR3 contains 17 residues. CDR3 sequence reads: CASSQWTSGTTTDTQYF. Here the CDR3 DNA reads TGTGCCAGCAGTCAATGGACTAGCGGGACTACTACAGATACGCAGTATTTT.

This sequence joins TRBV18 and TRBJ2-7, with D uncertain. V lost 3 bases and J 2 bases, leaving 5 bases between the germline ends. Germline lookup yields CDR1 KGHSH and CDR2 LQKENI. The CDR3 runs to 12 residues. The CDR3 DNA sequence: TGTGCCAGCTCACCGCCAGCCTACGAGCAGTACTTC. Translating gives CASSPPAYEQYF.

The V and J genes are TRBV4-2 and TRBJ2-5, with D possibly being TRBD2 (6 bases). With 0 bases removed from V and 5 bases from J, the gap between germline ends came to 13 bases. Germline values: CDR1 LGHNA, CDR2 YNFKEQ. This CDR3 is 15 amino acids long. In DNA form, the CDR3 reads TGTGCCAGCAGCCAAGATATCGGGGGTTCGGAGACCCAGTACTTC. It codes for CASSQDIGGSETQYF.

V usage is TRBV5-1 and J usage is TRBJ2-2, with 7 positions matching TRBD2. Germline V lookup: CDR1 SGHRS, CDR2 YFSETQ. CDR3 size: 15 residues. Trimming cost V 3 bases and J 4 bases; bases outside gene matches: 6. The DNA of the CDR3 is TGCGCCAGCAGCTGGGGGGGGACCACCACCGGGGAGCTGTTTTTT. This translates into CASSWGGTTTGELFF. Complete variable domain (other parts from reference TRBV5-1 and TRBJ2-2): KAGVTQTPRYLIKTRGQQVTLSCSPISGHRSVSWYQQTPGQGLQFLFEYFSETQRNKGNFPGRFSGRQFSNSRSEMNVSTLELGDSALYLCASSWGGTTTGELFFGEGSRLTVL.

This clone was observed a single time. This sequence joins TRBV9 and TRBJ2-3; 13 bases agree with TRBD2. V gave up 4 bases and J gave up 1 base; unmatched junction bases: 3. The CDR3 has 16 amino acids. Per the germline V gene, CDR1 is SGDLS and CDR2 is YYNGEE. The CDR3: CASSPGLAGGTDTQYF. CDR3 bases: TGTGCCAGCAGCCCCGGACTAGCGGGGGGCACAGATACGCAGTATTTT.

The genes are TRBV18 and TRBJ2-7; weak D call: TRBD1 (6 bases). With 3 bases removed from V and 3 bases from J, the gap between germline ends came to 12 bases. The CDR3 length is 14 residues. CDR1 is KGHSH and CDR2 is LQKENI in the germline V gene. CDR3 in amino acids: CASSPPDSRYEQYF. The CDR3 DNA follows: TGTGCCAGCTCACCCCCGGACAGCCGCTACGAGCAGTACTTC.

The chain carries TRBV27 and TRBJ1-2; D is uncertain. V lost 1 base to trimming and J lost 4 bases, with 7 bases between them. The CDR3 is made up of 13 amino acids. Germline CDR1 and CDR2: MNHEY and SMNVEV (reference sequence). CDR3 coding DNA: TGTGCCAGCAGTTTATACCAGTCCTATGGCTACACCTTC. Amino acid sequence: CASSLYQSYGYTF.

This clone was found a few times. Sequence at one end of the junction differs from germline and may be a read error. The chain recombines TRBV11-3 with TRBJ2-1; TRBD2 aligns across 8 bases. Germline CDR1 reads SGHNT; CDR2 reads YENEEA. CDR3 length: 12 amino acids. CDR3 nucleotide sequence: TGTGCCAGCAGCTACCAAGCGGGGGACTTAATCTTC. Its translation: CASSYQAGDLIF.

There are a few counts of this clone. The chain employs TRBV18 and TRBJ2-2; D is possibly TRBD2 (6 bases). CDR1 and CDR2 (germline): KGHSH, LQKENI. Trimming took 4 bases from V and 1 from J, leaving 7 bases between them. The CDR3 is 14 residues long. The CDR3 bases are TGTGCCAGCTCACAGGGACTGAACACCGGGGAGCTGTTTTTT. It yields the protein CASSQGLNTGELFF.

This clone turned up a few times. V is TRBV7-9 and J is TRBJ2-3; weak D call: TRBD2 (6 bases). The ends were cut back, 2 bases at V and 1 base at J, with 16 bases in the middle. There are 17 residues in the CDR3. From germline, CDR1 is SEHNR and CDR2 FQNEAQ (reference sequence). CDR3 residues: CASSLRTSPYGTDTQYF. CDR3 sequence (DNA): TGTGCCAGCAGCTTACGAACTAGCCCCTACGGCACAGATACGCAGTATTTT.

This clone was seen more than once but under ten times. The CDR3 DNA reads TGTGCCAGCAGCTTGGTTGGCAGAAATAATTCACCCCTCCACTTT. It encodes CASSLVGRNNSPLHF. The chain employs TRBV5-4 and TRBJ1-6; D is unresolved. Trimming removed 0 bases at V and 5 bases at J, with 9 bases between. CDR1 and CDR2 from the germline V gene are SGHNT and YYREEE (reference sequence). This CDR3 region has 15 residues.

There are a few counts of this clone. This chain uses TRBV2 with TRBJ1-1, with D maybe TRBD1 (5 bases). The V and J ends lost 7 bases and 5 bases respectively, with 14 bases between them. The germline V gene encodes CDR1 SNHLY and CDR2 FYNNEI. The CDR3 length is 13 residues. The CDR3 sequence is CASMARERTEAFF. The CDR3 DNA sequence: TGTGCCAGCATGGCCAGGGAACGGACTGAAGCTTTCTTT.

This clone has more than one count but fewer than ten. The sample carries other DNA sequences with the same CDR3. The chain links TRBV5-1 to TRBJ2-7; a weak D match, TRBD1 (5 bases). Germline lookup yields CDR1 SGHRS and CDR2 YFSETQ. This CDR3 spans 13 amino acids. V was trimmed by 4 bases and J by 1 base, leaving 9 bases between them. The CDR3, as DNA: TGCGCCAGCAGCCCCCAGGGATCCTACGAGCAGTACTTC. This encodes CASSPQGSYEQYF.

The rearrangement uses TRBV27 and TRBJ2-7; possible D gene TRBD1, 6 bases. Germline lookup yields CDR1 MNHEY and CDR2 SMNVEV (reference sequence). The length of the CDR3 is 15 residues. Trimming left V 4 bases short and J 4 bases short, with 17 bases between. The CDR3, as DNA: TGTGCCAGCAGTTCAAGCACAGGGACCACTTACGAGCAGTACTTC. Encoded protein: CASSSSTGTTYEQYF.

This clone was counted only a few times. The rearrangement links TRBV2 to TRBJ2-1, with 16 bases lining up with TRBD2. J lost 7 bases, V lost 6 bases, and 3 bases had no gene match. The CDR3 sequence is 15 residues long. Germline V gene sequence: CDR1 SNHLY, CDR2 FYNNEI. CDR3 sequence: CASRVGLAGGNEQFF. CDR3 DNA sequence: TGTGCCAGCAGGGTGGGACTAGCGGGGGGGAATGAGCAGTTCTTC. Filled out from reference TRBV2 and TRBJ2-1, the complete variable domain reads EPEVTQTPSHQVTQMGQEVILRCVPISNHLYFYWYRQILGQKVEFLVSFYNNEISEKSEIFDDQFSVERPDGSNFTLKIRSTKLEDSAMYFCASRVGLAGGNEQFFGPGTRLTVL.

This clone was detected only a few times. The chain combines TRBV7-9 with TRBJ2-5; no firm D call. Germline CDR1 reads SEHNR; CDR2 reads FQNEAQ (reference sequence). V was shortened by 2 bases and J by 4 bases, with 8 bases between the two germline ends. The CDR3 spans 13 residues. The CDR3 here is CASSLIVLETQYF. In DNA, the CDR3 is TGTGCCAGCAGCTTAATAGTGTTAGAGACCCAGTACTTC.

This clone was detected only a few times. The CDR3 coding sequence is TGTGCCAGCAGCAGGGACAGTTTCGTATACAATGAGCAGTTCTTC. Protein sequence: CASSRDSFVYNEQFF. The genes are TRBV11-1 and TRBJ2-1; 7 bases line up with TRBD1. With V trimmed by 5 bases and J by 4 bases, 8 bases remained unmatched. Germline assignment: CDR1 SGHAT and CDR2 FQDESV (reference sequence). CDR3 length: 15 residues.

Only a few counts were recorded for this clone. The chain recombines TRBV5-4 with TRBJ2-3; 9 bases are shared with TRBD2. The CDR3 spans 16 residues. V was clipped by 4 bases and J by 2 bases; unmatched bases: 8. Germline V gene lookup returns CDR1 SGHNT and CDR2 YYREEE (reference sequence). The CDR3 here is CASSRLAGELTDTQYF. The CDR3 nucleotides read TGTGCCAGCAGCCGATTAGCGGGGGAGCTCACAGATACGCAGTATTTT.

This chain joins TRBV10-3 and TRBJ2-5, with TRBD1 as a possible D gene (5 bases). CDR1 is ENHRY, CDR2 SYGVKD, per germline. The CDR3 spans 13 residues. Trimming took 10 bases from V and 1 from J, leaving 13 bases between them. CDR3: CASHRGLQETQYF. As DNA, the CDR3 is TGTGCCAGTCATAGGGGCCTCCAAGAGACCCAGTACTTC.

This clone showed up just a few times. CDR3 DNA: TGTGCCAGCAGCCAAGTCGACAGGGCCTATGGCTACACCTTC. Protein product: CASSQVDRAYGYTF. The chain is built from TRBV4-2 and TRBJ1-2; 7 bases line up with TRBD1. There are 14 residues in the CDR3. CDR1 is LGHNA and CDR2 is YNFKEQ in the germline V gene. J gave up 4 bases and V 1 base, and 3 bases lay outside the gene matches.

This clone was detected a few times. V usage is TRBV7-2 and J usage is TRBJ2-1; TRBD2 is a possible D gene (7 bases). The CDR3 loop spans 14 amino acids. The ends were cut back, 8 bases at V and 3 bases at J, with 14 bases in the middle. In germline, CDR1 is SGHTA, CDR2 FQGNSA. CDR3 bases: TGTGCCAGCTCCTGGGGGGGGCTCTACAATGAGCAGTTCTTC. This encodes CASSWGGLYNEQFF.